The clone carrying this T cell receptor beta chain was seen a few times. Its antigen is as yet unknown. This entry comes from a study of beta chain features in type 1 diabetes. Findings and caveats of the study: In every one of the four CD4+ subsets, TCRB CDR3s were moderately but significantly shorter in Type 1 diabetes patients. TCRB repertoires of naive, central memory and Treg cells appeared more similar among patients than among healthy donors.

Naive, central memory, regulatory and stem cell-like memory cells within the CD4+ compartment were sorted using CD45RO/CCR7/CD25/CD127/CD95/CD27. Of the isolated RNA, all was reverse transcribed, and so the sequenced material was expressed TCRB transcripts. Some clones are missing from TCRdb's copy, which holds only in-frame ones; the method was immunoSEQ multiplex PCR. Of under 850,000 clones in the sample, around an eighth were seen once. The sequence was collected from a young man with type 1 diabetes. The sequenced sample consisted of naive CD4+ T cells from blood.

CDR3 region: CASSPPAQPQHF. The CDR3 coding sequence is TGTGCCAGCTCACCACCAGCTCAGCCCCAGCATTTT. The chain joins TRBV18 to TRBJ1-5; D ambiguous. V shed 0 bases and J shed 6 bases, with 3 bases lying between them. Germline CDR1 KGHSH, CDR2 LQKENI. This CDR3 contains 12 residues. Using reference TRBV18 and TRBJ1-5 for the parts outside the CDR3, the full variable domain is NAGVMQNPRHLVRRRGQEARLRCSPMKGHSHVYWYRQLPEEGLKFMVYLQKENIIDESGMPKERFSAEFPKEGPSILRIQQVVRGDSAAYFCASSPPAQPQHFGDGTRLSIL.